One sample yielded the 28 T cell receptor beta chains listed below, sequenced in a study of blood T cell repertoires in COVID-19. Using immunoSEQ multiplex PCR, the repertoire was profiled, and TCRdb retains in-frame clones only, with some absent. Of more than 100,000 clones in the sample, around 88% were seen once. Input material: peripheral blood. Receptor source: a human donor in a cohort sampled during active COVID-19.

The chain carries TRBV6-5 and TRBJ2-5; 9 nucleotides match TRBD1. From germline, CDR1 is MNHEY and CDR2 SVGAGI. The CDR3 extends over 13 amino acids. The J segment lost 5 bases and the V segment lost 7 bases, leaving 5 bases of the junction unmatched. The CDR3 protein is CASKDRGFETQYF. The CDR3 nucleotides read TGTGCCAGCAAGGACAGGGGTTTCGAGACCCAGTACTTC.

The V gene is TRBV5-5, the J gene TRBJ2-7; 10 bases align to TRBD2. The length of the CDR3 is 18 residues. V lost 1 base and J lost 0; bases outside the gene matches: 10. Germline V gives CDR1 SGHKS, CDR2 YYEKEE (reference sequence). The CDR3 spells CASSLTTGTSVFSYEQYF. CDR3 DNA: TGTGCCAGCAGCTTGACCACCGGGACTAGCGTTTTCTCCTACGAGCAGTACTTC. The variable domain in full, with the rest retrieved from reference TRBV5-5 and TRBJ2-7, is DAGVTQSPTHLIKTRGQQVTLRCSPISGHKSVSWYQQVLGQGPQFIFQYYEKEERGRGNFPDRFSARQFPNYSSELNVNALLLGDSALYLCASSLTTGTSVFSYEQYFGPGTRLTVT.

The chain carries TRBV11-2 and TRBJ1-5; D gene ambiguous. The CDR3 is 16 amino acids. Germline V CDR1 and CDR2: SGHAT, FQNNGV. Trimming cost V 3 bases and J 5 bases, with 17 bases left between them. The CDR3 DNA follows: TGTGCCAGCAGCTTTTTCCCCATAAACGAGCATCAGCCCCAGCATTTT. Protein sequence: CASSFFPINEHQPQHF.

This clone was detected many times. This rearrangement joins TRBV12-2 to TRBJ2-7; the table assigns TRBD2, which was not confirmed against the DNA. TRBV12-2 is assigned pseudogene status. CDR3 size: 14 residues. This chain's CDR3 is CASRSRGEGYEQYF. The CDR3 DNA reads as TGTGCAAGTCGCTCCCGAGGCGAGGGCTACGAGCAGTACTTC.

V usage is TRBV3-1 (or the pseudogene TRBV3-2) and J usage is TRBJ2-4, with 8 bases matching TRBD1. Per germline, CDR1 LGHDT and CDR2 YNNKEL (reference sequence). Trimming took 1 base from V and 15 from J; bases not matched to a gene: 11. The CDR3 covers 14 residues. This CDR3 reads CASSQGPGGAASYF. In DNA, the CDR3 is TGTGCCAGCAGCCAAGGTCCAGGGGGCGCAGCGTCGTACTTC.

The gene calls are TRBV19 and TRBJ2-1; TRBD2 aligns across 9 bases. Losses at the gene ends were 6 bases for V and 5 bases for J; bases not matched to a gene: 8. Germline V gene sequence: CDR1 LNHDA, CDR2 SQIVND (reference sequence). The CDR3 spans 15 residues. DNA of the CDR3: TGTGCCAGTAGATCTAGCGGGATTGCCCACAATGAGCAGTTCTTC. This translates into CASRSSGIAHNEQFF.

This rearrangement joins TRBV5-1 to TRBJ1-3; 8 nucleotides match TRBD1. The CDR3 has 17 amino acids. The germline V gene has CDR1 SGHRS and CDR2 YFSETQ. The V and J ends lost 5 bases and 3 bases, in that order; junction bases with no gene match: 13. CDR3 coding DNA: TGCGCCAGCAGTCCACGATTGCAGGGGGCCGGTGGAAACACCATATATTTT. Protein product: CASSPRLQGAGGNTIYF.

This chain links TRBV7-8 with TRBJ2-7; the D gene is possibly TRBD2 (5 bases). The germline V gene has CDR1 SGHVS and CDR2 FQNEAQ. Trimming shortened V by 4 bases and J by 5 bases, and 9 bases separated the two germline ends. The CDR3 spans 12 residues. The CDR3 loop reads CASSSGIHEQYF. The CDR3 nucleotides read TGTGCCAGCAGCTCGGGGATCCACGAGCAGTACTTC.

The V and J genes are TRBV18 and TRBJ1-2, with 8 bases aligning to TRBD1. The CDR3 consists of 16 residues. Per the germline V gene, CDR1 is KGHSH and CDR2 is LQKENI. The V gene end was trimmed by 2 bases and the J gene end by 5 bases; junction bases not matched to a gene: 10. CDR3 DNA sequence: TGTGCCAGCTCACCATCGCGGCAGGGGGCAAGGTATGGCTACACCTTC. Encoded protein: CASSPSRQGARYGYTF. The full variable domain, its missing parts supplied by reference TRBV18 and TRBJ1-2, is NAGVMQNPRHLVRRRGQEARLRCSPMKGHSHVYWYRQLPEEGLKFMVYLQKENIIDESGMPKERFSAEFPKEGPSILRIQQVVRGDSAAYFCASSPSRQGARYGYTFGSGTRLTVV.

The gene calls are TRBV20-1 and TRBJ2-7; 7 bases are shared with TRBD2. V was clipped by 3 bases and J by 3 bases; unmatched bases: 8. Germline V CDR1 and CDR2: DFQATT, SNEGSKA (reference sequence). This CDR3 spans 14 amino acids. Here the CDR3 reads CSASFAGEGYEQYF. CDR3 in DNA: TGCAGTGCTAGTTTCGCGGGAGAGGGCTACGAGCAGTACTTC.

J is TRBJ1-4 and V is TRBV19, with 9 nucleotides matching TRBD1. This CDR3 spans 14 amino acids. V trimming: 6 bases; J trimming: 8 bases; junction bases outside the gene matches: 7. The germline V gene encodes CDR1 LNHDA and CDR2 SQIVND (reference sequence). The CDR3 spells CASRETGGGEKLFF. In DNA form, the CDR3 reads TGTGCCAGTAGGGAGACAGGGGGAGGCGAAAAACTGTTTTTT.

This clone was seen only once. The chain couples TRBV28 to TRBJ1-3; D is possibly TRBD1 (5 bases). Trimming left V 7 bases short and J 0 bases short, with 19 bases between. Germline V gene lookup returns CDR1 MDHEN and CDR2 SYDVKM. The CDR3 length is 17 residues. The DNA of the CDR3 is TGTGCCAGCAATGTAGTGGGGCGGACGAGCTCTGGAAACACCATATATTTT. This sequence encodes CASNVVGRTSSGNTIYF.

The chain couples TRBV19 to TRBJ2-5; 8 bases align to TRBD1. Germline V gene data show CDR1 as LNHDA and CDR2 as SQIVND (reference sequence). This CDR3 is built from 13 residues. Unmatched junction bases numbered 0, after V lost 3 bases and J lost 3 bases. The CDR3 region has the DNA TGTGCCAGTAGTATGGACAGGGAAGAGACCCAGTACTTC. Protein: CASSMDREETQYF.

This chain joins TRBV25-1 and TRBJ2-7, with D uncertain. CDR1 is MGHDK and CDR2 is SYGVNS in the germline V gene. Deletions cut 1 base from V and 7 bases from J, with 17 bases between. The CDR3 covers 15 residues. In DNA, the CDR3 is TGTGCCAGCAGTGAATGCGTTAGTTTATTACTTGAGCAGTACTTC. It encodes CASSECVSLLLEQYF.

This CDR3 is CASSQDRVRAQYF. In nucleotides, the CDR3 is TGTGCCAGCAGCCAAGACAGGGTACGGGCCCAGTACTTC. The genes are TRBV3-1 (or the pseudogene TRBV3-2) and TRBJ2-5; D perhaps matches TRBD1 (5 bases). CDR3 length equals 13 residues. Trimming left V 0 bases short and J 9 bases short, with 11 bases between. Germline CDR1 reads LGHDT; CDR2 reads YNNKEL (reference sequence).

This sequence joins TRBV5-8 and TRBJ2-7, with TRBD2 matching 11 bases. This CDR3 contains 17 residues. Trimming at V came to 1 base and at J to 2 bases, leaving 8 bases not matched to a gene. Germline lookup yields CDR1 SGHTS and CDR2 YDEGEE. In DNA form, the CDR3 reads TGTGCCAGCAGCTTGTGGCTAGCGGGGGGTACCACCTACGAGCAGTACTTC. Its protein is CASSLWLAGGTTYEQYF.

Worth noting for this clone: This same CDR3 is encoded by further DNA sequences in the sample. The chain couples TRBV5-1 to TRBJ1-1, with D possibly matching TRBD1 (6 bases). CDR3 size: 14 residues. Germline-derived CDR1 and CDR2 are SGHRS and YFSETQ. Trimming pared 0 bases from V and 2 bases from J, leaving 8 bases between. The CDR3 spells CASSLGTANTEAFF. The CDR3 nucleotides are TGCGCCAGCAGCTTGGGGACAGCAAACACTGAAGCTTTCTTT.

Concerning this clone itself: Relative to the germline gene, one junction end is altered; a read error may explain this. This chain connects TRBV30 to TRBJ1-1, with D possibly matching TRBD1 (6 bases). There are 11 residues in the CDR3. Germline V gene data show CDR1 as GTSNPN and CDR2 as SVGIG (reference sequence). The CDR3 DNA sequence: TGTGCGTGGAGGGGGGGGTATCGAGCTTTCTTT. Protein sequence: CAWRGGYRAFF.

The chain couples TRBV11-2 to TRBJ1-1; the match to TRBD1 covers 7 bases. The CDR3 spans 16 residues. V trimming: 1 base; J trimming: 7 bases; junction bases outside the gene matches: 12. Germline assignment: CDR1 SGHAT and CDR2 FQNNGV. The chain's CDR3 is CASSLVVSWGTVEAFF. The CDR3 nucleotides read TGTGCCAGCAGCTTAGTAGTCTCGTGGGGGACAGTTGAAGCTTTCTTT.

The rearrangement joins TRBV18 to TRBJ2-5; 8 nucleotides match TRBD1. CDR3 size: 14 residues. CDR1 and CDR2 from the germline V gene are KGHSH and LQKENI. Trimming removed 6 bases from V and 5 bases from J; junction bases left unmatched: 8. The CDR3 nucleotides are TGTGCCAGCTCCCCTGCGCGGACAGGGGAGACCCAGTACTTC. Amino acid sequence: CASSPARTGETQYF.

The chain has TRBV4-1 and TRBJ1-2; TRBD1 matches 7 bases. The CDR3 length is 12 residues. J lost 8 bases, V lost 7 bases, and 7 bases had no gene match. The germline CDR1 and CDR2 sequences are MGHRA and YSYEKL. The CDR3 DNA reads as TGCGCCAGCACGGAAGGGGGCCAGGGCTACACCTTC. It codes for CASTEGGQGYTF.

In nucleotides, the CDR3 is TGTGCCAGCAGCTTTAACTTCGGCACTGAAGCTTTCTTT. Amino acids: CASSFNFGTEAFF. The rearrangement joins TRBV7-9 to TRBJ1-1; no firm D call. The CDR3 is 13 amino acids. CDR1 and CDR2 from the germline V gene are SEHNR and FQNEAQ (reference sequence). Trimming stripped 3 bases from V and 4 bases from J, with 9 bases between.

V gene TRBV19 combines with J gene TRBJ2-7; 8 positions agree with TRBD1. With 6 bases clipped from V and 2 bases from J, the junction kept 9 bases outside the gene matches. The CDR3 spans 15 residues. Per germline, CDR1 LNHDA and CDR2 SQIVND (reference sequence). The CDR3 DNA reads TGTGCCAGTAGCCTGGTAGGGACAGGACCCTACGAGCAGTACTTC. It is translated as CASSLVGTGPYEQYF.

The V call is TRBV5-4, the J call TRBJ1-1; D is unclear. Looked up from germline, CDR1 is SGHNT and CDR2 is YYREEE (reference sequence). The V gene lost 3 bases and the J gene lost 0 bases, with 9 bases spanning the gap. The CDR3 has 14 amino acids. DNA for the CDR3: TGTGCCAGCAGCTCCTTATTTATGAACACTGAAGCTTTCTTT. Translated, it gives CASSSLFMNTEAFF.

The J gene is TRBJ2-2, the V gene TRBV7-2, with TRBD2 matching over 11 bases. This CDR3 is built from 15 residues. The junction had 4 bases not matched to a gene; V was cut back by 7 bases and J by 3 bases. CDR1 and CDR2 from the germline V gene are SGHTA and FQGNSA. In nucleotides, the CDR3 is TGTGCCAGCATTCTAGCGGGAGGCTACACCGGGGAGCTGTTTTTT. It translates to CASILAGGYTGELFF.

The V call is TRBV27, the J call TRBJ1-4; 8 bases align to TRBD1. CDR1 MNHEY and CDR2 SMNVEV come from the germline V gene (reference sequence). V was pared by 6 bases and J by 5 bases, with 5 bases of the junction left unmatched. This CDR3 is built from 14 residues. CDR3 coding DNA: TGTGCCAGCAGCACGACAGGGGTGAATGAAAAACTGTTTTTT. As protein: CASSTTGVNEKLFF. Looking up the rest from reference TRBV27 and TRBJ1-4 gives the full variable domain: EAQVTQNPRYLITVTGKKLTVTCSQNMNHEYMSWYRQDPGLGLRQIYYSMNVEVTDKGDVPEGYKVSRKEKRNFPLILESPSPNQTSLYFCASSTTGVNEKLFFGSGTQLSVL.

V gene TRBV30 combines with J gene TRBJ1-2; TRBD1 is a possible D gene (5 bases). Trimming took off 8 bases at V and 6 bases at J, with 19 bases between the two ends. From germline, CDR1 is GTSNPN and CDR2 SVGIG (reference sequence). The CDR3 runs 13 residues. DNA of the CDR3: TGTGCCGGGTTTTGGGACTTCGGCCATGGCTACACCTTC. It translates to CAGFWDFGHGYTF.

The sample holds one count of this clone. The chain joins TRBV7-2 to TRBJ2-1, with D tentatively TRBD2 (5 bases). The CDR3 contains 17 residues. V gave up 2 bases and J gave up 0 bases, with 14 bases separating them. Germline CDR1 is SGHTA and CDR2 is FQGNSA. This CDR3 is CASSLRRRVLSYNEQFF. CDR3 DNA: TGTGCCAGCAGCTTAAGACGGCGGGTCCTCTCCTACAATGAGCAGTTCTTC.